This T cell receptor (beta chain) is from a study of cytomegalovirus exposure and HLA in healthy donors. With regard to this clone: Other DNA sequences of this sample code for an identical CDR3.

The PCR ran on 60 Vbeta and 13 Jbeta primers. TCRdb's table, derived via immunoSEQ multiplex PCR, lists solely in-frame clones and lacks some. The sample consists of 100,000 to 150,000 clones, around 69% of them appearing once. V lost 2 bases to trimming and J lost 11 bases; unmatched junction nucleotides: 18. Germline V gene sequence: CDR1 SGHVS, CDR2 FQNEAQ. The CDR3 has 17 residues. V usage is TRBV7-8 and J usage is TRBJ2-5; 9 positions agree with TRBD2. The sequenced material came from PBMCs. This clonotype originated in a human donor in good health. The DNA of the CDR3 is TGTGCCAGCAGCTTAATGGTAGCGGGAGTCAATCCCGCGGCTCAGTACTTC. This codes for CASSLMVAGVNPAAQYF.